The sequence of this T cell receptor beta chain was determined in a study of control samples from healthy donors and cancer patients. Sequenced by immunoSEQ multiplex PCR; TCRdb stores in-frame clones only, minus some. The table shows some 140,000 clones, with around nine tenths occurring only once. Germline lookup yields CDR1 MNHEY and CDR2 SVGAGI. With V trimmed by 7 bases and J by 7 bases, 9 bases remained unmatched. The CDR3 has 15 amino acids. Only one count was recorded for this clone. This clonotype originated in a man aged 30-40 years in good health. The V gene is TRBV6-5, the J gene TRBJ2-1; 11 bases align to TRBD1. The source material was blood. The CDR3, as DNA: TGTGCCAGCATCTCCGCCGGGACAGGGGGGAATGAGCAGTTCTTC. Residues: CASISAGTGGNEQFF.